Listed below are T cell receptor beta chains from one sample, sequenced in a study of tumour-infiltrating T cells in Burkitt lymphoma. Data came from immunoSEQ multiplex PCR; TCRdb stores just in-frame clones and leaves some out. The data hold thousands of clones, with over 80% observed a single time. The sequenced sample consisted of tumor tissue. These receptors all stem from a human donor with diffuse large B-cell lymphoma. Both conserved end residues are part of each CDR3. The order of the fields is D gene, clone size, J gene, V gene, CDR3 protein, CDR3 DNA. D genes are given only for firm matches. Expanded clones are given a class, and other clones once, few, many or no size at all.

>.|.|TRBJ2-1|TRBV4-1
CASSQDWGVGYNEQFF
TGCGCCAGCAGCCAAGATTGGGGAGTTGGCTACAATGAGCAGTTCTTC
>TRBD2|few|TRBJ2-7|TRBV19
CASSISGLAIEQYF
TGTGCCAGTAGTATAAGTGGACTAGCTATCGAGCAGTACTTC
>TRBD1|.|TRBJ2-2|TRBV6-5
CASSSGQGRAGELFF
TGTGCCAGCAGCTCGGGACAGGGGCGGGCCGGGGAGCTGTTTTTT
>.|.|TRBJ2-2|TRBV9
CASSVGAGLTGELFF
TGTGCCAGCAGCGTAGGAGCTGGTTTAACCGGGGAGCTGTTTTTT
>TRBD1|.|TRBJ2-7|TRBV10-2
CASSVGQGPYEQYF
TGCGCCAGCAGCGTGGGACAGGGTCCCTACGAGCAGTACTTC
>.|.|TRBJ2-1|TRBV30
CAWNVPNRGSEQFF
TGTGCCTGGAATGTACCGAACCGGGGTTCTGAGCAGTTCTTC
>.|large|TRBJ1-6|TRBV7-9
CASSLAGDQSLHF
TGTGCCAGCAGCTTAGCGGGGGACCAATCTCTCCACTTT
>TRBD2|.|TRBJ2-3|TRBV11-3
CASSSMTSGGAYTDTQYF
TGTGCCAGCAGCTCCATGACTAGCGGGGGGGCCTATACAGATACGCAGTATTTT
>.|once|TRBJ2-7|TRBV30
CAWRDQTYEQYF
TGTGCCTGGAGGGACCAAACCTACGAGCAGTACTTC
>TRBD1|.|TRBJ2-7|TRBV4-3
CASSQDGRAGGYEQYF
TGCGCCAGCAGCCAAGATGGAAGGGCAGGGGGCTACGAGCAGTACTTC
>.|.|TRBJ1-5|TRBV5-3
CARSSLNQPQHF
TGTGCCAGAAGCTCTCTAAATCAGCCCCAGCATTTT
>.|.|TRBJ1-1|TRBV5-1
CASSSHIVVNTEAFF
TGCGCCAGCAGCTCCCACATAGTTGTGAACACTGAAGCTTTCTTT
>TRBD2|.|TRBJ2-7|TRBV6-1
CASSRLAGANEQYF
TGTGCCAGCAGTAGACTAGCGGGGGCAAACGAGCAGTACTTC
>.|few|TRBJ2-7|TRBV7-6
CASSLVGDSYEQYF
TGTGCCAGCAGCTTAGTAGGGGACTCCTACGAGCAGTACTTC
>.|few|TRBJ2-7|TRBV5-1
CASSLGSVYEQYF
TGCGCCAGCAGCTTGGGTTCTGTCTACGAGCAGTACTTC
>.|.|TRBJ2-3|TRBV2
CASSGRMGGSTDTQYF
TGTGCCAGCAGTGGGCGTATGGGTGGTAGCACAGATACGCAGTATTTT
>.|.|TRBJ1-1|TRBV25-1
CASSEWTDANTEAFF
TGTGCCAGCAGTGAATGGACCGACGCGAACACTGAAGCTTTCTTT
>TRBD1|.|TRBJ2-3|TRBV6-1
CASGTGDTDTQYF
TGTGCCAGCGGGACAGGGGACACAGATACGCAGTATTTT
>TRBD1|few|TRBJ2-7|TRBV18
CASSPGTGVVYEQYF
TGTGCCAGCTCCCCCGGGACAGGGGTGGTTTACGAGCAGTACTTC
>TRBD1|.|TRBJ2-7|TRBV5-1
CASSFGRGYEQYF
TGCGCCAGCAGCTTCGGCAGGGGGTACGAGCAGTACTTC
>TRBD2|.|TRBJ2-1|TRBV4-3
CASSQASGVSDEQFF
TGCGCCAGCAGCCAAGCTAGCGGGGTATCGGATGAGCAGTTCTTC
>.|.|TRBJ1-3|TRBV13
CASSLLTAGNTIYF
TGTGCCAGCAGCTTACTAACGGCTGGAAACACCATATATTTT
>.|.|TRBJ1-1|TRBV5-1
CASRPGEWNTEAFF
TGCGCCAGCAGACCAGGGGAGTGGAACACTGAAGCTTTCTTT
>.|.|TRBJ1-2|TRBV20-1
CSAKDNYGYTF
TGCAGTGCTAAGGACAACTATGGCTACACCTTC
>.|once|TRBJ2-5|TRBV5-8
CASSWGQETQYF
TGTGCCAGCAGCTGGGGACAAGAGACCCAGTACTTC
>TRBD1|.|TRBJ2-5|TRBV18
CASSPLAQGIQETQYF
TGTGCCAGCTCCCCTCTCGCACAGGGGATTCAAGAGACCCAGTACTTC
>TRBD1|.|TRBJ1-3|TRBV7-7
CASSSGTGAGNTIYF
TGTGCTAGCAGCTCCGGGACAGGGGCTGGAAACACCATATATTTT
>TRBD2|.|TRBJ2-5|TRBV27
CASRPQAGVRETQYF
TGTGCCAGCCGCCCCCAGGCGGGGGTTCGGGAGACCCAGTACTTC
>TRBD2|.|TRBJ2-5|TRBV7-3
CASSPSGGETQYF
TGTGCCAGCAGTCCCAGCGGGGGGGAGACCCAGTACTTC
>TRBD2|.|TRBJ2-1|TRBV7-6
CASSLVAGGNNEQFF
TGTGCCAGCAGCTTAGTAGCGGGGGGTAACAATGAGCAGTTCTTC
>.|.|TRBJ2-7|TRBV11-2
CASSVDYEQYF
TGTGCCAGCAGCGTCGACTACGAGCAGTACTTC
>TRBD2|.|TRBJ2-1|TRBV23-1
CASIAGTNYNEQFF
TGCGCCAGCATAGCCGGGACTAACTACAATGAGCAGTTCTTC
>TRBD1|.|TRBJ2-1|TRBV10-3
CAISGIQGEQFF
TGTGCCATCAGTGGAATACAGGGGGAGCAGTTCTTC
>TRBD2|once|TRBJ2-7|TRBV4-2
CASSRFREGSYEQYF
TGTGCCAGCAGCCGCTTTCGGGAGGGGTCATACGAGCAGTACTTC
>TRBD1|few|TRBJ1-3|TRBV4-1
CASSRPGQGLLPGNTIYF
TGCGCCAGCAGCCGCCCGGGACAGGGTCTCCTCCCTGGAAACACCATATATTTT
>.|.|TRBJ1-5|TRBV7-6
CASSLTEGQPQHF
TGTGCCAGCAGCCTTACTGAGGGTCAGCCCCAGCATTTT
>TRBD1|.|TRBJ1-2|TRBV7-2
CASSAMTGGGLYGYTF
TGTGCCAGCAGCGCCATGACAGGGGGCGGACTCTATGGCTACACCTTC
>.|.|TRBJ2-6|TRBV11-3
CASTPGAGANVLTF
TGTGCCAGCACCCCGGGGGCTGGGGCCAACGTCCTGACTTTC
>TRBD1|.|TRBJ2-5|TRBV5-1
CASNPTPMRQGKETQYF
TGCGCCAGCAACCCAACCCCTATGAGACAGGGAAAAGAGACCCAGTACTTC
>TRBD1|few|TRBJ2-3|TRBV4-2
CASSHTGTGAADTQYF
TGTGCCAGCAGCCATACAGGGACAGGGGCCGCAGATACGCAGTATTTT
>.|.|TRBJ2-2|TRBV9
CASGGHANTGELFF
TGTGCCAGCGGGGGACACGCGAACACCGGGGAGCTGTTTTTT
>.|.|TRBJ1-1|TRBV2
CASSVTEMNTEAFF
TGTGCCAGCAGTGTAACAGAGATGAACACTGAAGCTTTCTTT
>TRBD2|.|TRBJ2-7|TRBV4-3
CASSQDGGDTYEQYF
TGCGCCAGCAGCCAAGACGGGGGGGACACCTACGAGCAGTACTTC
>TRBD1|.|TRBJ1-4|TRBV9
CASSSSTGGGEKLFF
TGTGCCAGTTCTTCTTCCACAGGGGGAGGCGAAAAACTGTTTTTT
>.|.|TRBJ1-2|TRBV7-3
CASSPAGDWPGSTNYGYTF
TGTGCCAGCAGTCCAGCAGGCGACTGGCCAGGATCAACTAACTATGGCTACACCTTC
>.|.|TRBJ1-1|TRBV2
CASSWDGTQAEAFF
TGTGCCAGCAGTTGGGACGGCACCCAAGCTGAAGCTTTCTTT
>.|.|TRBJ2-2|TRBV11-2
CASSHSGAGELFF
TGTGCCAGCAGCCATAGCGGCGCCGGGGAGCTGTTTTTT
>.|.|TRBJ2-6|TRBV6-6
CASLTGGANVLTF
TGTGCCTCACTCACCGGTGGGGCCAACGTCCTGACTTTC
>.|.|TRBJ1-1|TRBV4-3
CASSQDQGGGTEAFF
TGCGCCAGCAGCCAAGACCAGGGAGGGGGGACTGAAGCTTTCTTT